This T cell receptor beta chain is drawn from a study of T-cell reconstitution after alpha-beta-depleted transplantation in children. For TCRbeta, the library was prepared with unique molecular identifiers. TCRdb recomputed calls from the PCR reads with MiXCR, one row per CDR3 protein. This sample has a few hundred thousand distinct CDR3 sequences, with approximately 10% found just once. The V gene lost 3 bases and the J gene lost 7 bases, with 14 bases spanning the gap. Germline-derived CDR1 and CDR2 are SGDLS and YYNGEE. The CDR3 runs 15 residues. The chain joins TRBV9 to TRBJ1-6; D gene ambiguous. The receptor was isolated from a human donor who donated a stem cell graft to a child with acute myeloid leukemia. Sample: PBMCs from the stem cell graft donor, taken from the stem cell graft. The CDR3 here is CASSGGNSGNSPLHF. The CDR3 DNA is TGTGCCAGCAGCGGTGGGAATTCGGGCAATTCACCCCTCCACTTT.